This T cell receptor beta chain originates from a study of glioma-infiltrating T cells. Findings and caveats of the study: Above-expected tissue-blood divergence occurred in all gliomas, most in low-grade ones.

Of note for this clonotype: The antigen remains undetermined.

V shed 3 bases and J 1 base; nucleotides not matched to a gene: 4. The CDR3 spans 16 residues. Per germline, CDR1 LNHDA and CDR2 SQIVND (reference sequence). TCR alpha and beta CDR3 regions were amplified from RNA using iRepertoire nested multiplex PCR. TCRdb re-called the multiplex PCR reads through MiXCR, storing one row per CDR3 protein. The sample holds roughly 120,000 distinct CDR3 sequences; roughly 23% are singletons and the top ten take around 15%. The sample taken for sequencing was glioma tissue, nonneoplastic brain tissue, or PBMCs (not recorded which). This rearrangement joins TRBV19 to TRBJ2-1, with TRBD2 matching over 9 bases. The receptor comes from a human donor with low-grade glioma or glioblastoma, undergoing nonglioma brain surgery, or in good health (not recorded which). CDR3: CASSISSGRSYNEQFF. For the CDR3, the DNA is TGTGCCAGTAGTATTTCCAGCGGGAGGTCCTACAATGAGCAGTTCTTC.